The 25 T cell receptor beta chains in this list originate from one sample, sequenced in a study of Graves' ophthalmopathy and Graves' hyperthyroidism. TCR beta CDR3 amplification used RNA transcripts. HTBI-primed RT-PCR formed the first round, and a multiplex PCR formed the second. From the multiplex PCR reads, TCRdb called clonotypes with MiXCR, one entry per CDR3 protein. The table lists about 550,000 distinct CDR3 sequences, about two fifths of them singletons. The specimen was peripheral blood or thyroid tissue (not recorded which). The receptors stem from an adult man with Graves' hyperthyroidism.

The chain recombines TRBV5-1 with TRBJ1-2; 12 bases match TRBD1. The V gene end was trimmed by 4 bases and the J gene end by 6 bases; junction bases not matched to a gene: 4. Germline assignment: CDR1 SGHRS and CDR2 YFSETQ. The CDR3 runs to 14 residues. The CDR3 loop reads CASSRGTGGNGYTF. In nucleotides, the CDR3 is TGCGCCAGCAGCAGAGGGACAGGGGGCAATGGCTACACCTTC.

This clonotype was detected once. The rearrangement uses TRBV5-6 and TRBJ2-5; 13 bases agree with TRBD2. The DNA end is a closer match to TRBJ2-1, so the J assignment may be wrong. The CDR3 extends over 15 amino acids. Germline assignment: CDR1 SGHDT and CDR2 YYEEEE. CDR3 in DNA: TGTGCCAGCAGCAGGGGACTAGCGGGATACAATGAGCAGTTCTTC. Translated, it gives CASSRGLAGYNEQFF.

This clonotype occurred many times. The chain recombines TRBV6-5 with TRBJ1-1; D is unresolved. CDR3 length equals 13 residues. Germline CDR1 MNHEY, CDR2 SVGAGI. Deletions cut 7 bases from V and 0 bases from J, with 9 bases between. CDR3 sequence: CASTRGMNTEAFF. The CDR3 region has the DNA TGTGCCAGCACACGGGGTATGAACACTGAAGCTTTCTTT.

In its sample, this clonotype was seen many times. The chain employs TRBV20-1 and TRBJ2-7, with 9 bases lining up with TRBD1. Germline lookup yields CDR1 DFQATT and CDR2 SNEGSKA (reference sequence). V was pared by 6 bases and J by 2 bases, with 5 bases of the junction left unmatched. CDR3 length: 13 residues. The CDR3 loop reads CSAVRDRAYEQYF. As DNA, the CDR3 is TGCAGTGCAGTCCGGGACAGGGCCTACGAGCAGTACTTC.

The rearrangement links TRBV5-1 to TRBJ1-2, with D maybe TRBD1 (6 bases). Germline CDR1 SGHRS, CDR2 YFSETQ. CDR3 size: 13 residues. V was cut by 2 bases and J by 7 bases, with 12 bases left in between. The CDR3, as DNA: TGCGCCAGCAGCTTCAACAGGGAATCTGGCTACACCTTC. It translates to CASSFNRESGYTF.

A note on this clonotype: One junction end disagrees with the germline gene, perhaps due to a read error. V is TRBV7-9 and J is TRBJ2-2; 10 bases map to TRBD1. CDR1 and CDR2 (germline): SEHNR, FQNEAQ (reference sequence). The length of the CDR3 is 13 residues. CDR3 coding DNA: TGTGCCGGCAGCTACTCCGGGACAGGGGAACTGTTTTTT. Residues: CAGSYSGTGELFF.

There are a few counts of this clonotype. This rearrangement joins TRBV5-8 to TRBJ2-3; D unresolved. The CDR3 length is 12 residues. V shed 0 bases and J shed 13 bases, with 12 bases lying between them. Per germline, CDR1 SGHTS and CDR2 YDEGEE. The CDR3 DNA follows: TGTGCCAGCAGCTTGGAGCAAACAGTAGAGTATTTT. As protein: CASSLEQTVEYF.

The genes are TRBV27 and TRBJ2-1; no definite D call. From germline, CDR1 is MNHEY and CDR2 SMNVEV (reference sequence). Trimming stripped 3 bases from V and 0 bases from J, with 12 bases between. CDR3 length: 16 residues. CDR3: CASSLWAPSSYNEQFF. The CDR3 bases are TGTGCCAGCAGTTTGTGGGCCCCTAGCTCCTACAATGAGCAGTTCTTC.

This clonotype showed up many times. This chain joins TRBV7-8 and TRBJ2-7, with TRBD2 identical over 15 bases. This CDR3 contains 16 residues. CDR1 is SGHVS and CDR2 is FQNEAQ in the germline V gene. V lost 3 bases and J lost 6; bases outside the gene matches: 6. The CDR3 DNA reads TGTGCCAGCAGCTTTGGACTAGCGGGAGGGCCGAGCGAGCAGTACTTC. The encoded protein is CASSFGLAGGPSEQYF.

This clonotype was detected many times. V usage is TRBV25-1 and J usage is TRBJ1-1; unclear D gene. Germline V gene data show CDR1 as MGHDK and CDR2 as SYGVNS. V lost 0 bases, J lost 5 bases, and 10 bases lay in between. The CDR3 covers 14 residues. This chain's CDR3 is CASSEYGRDTEAFF. The CDR3, as DNA: TGTGCCAGCAGTGAATACGGCAGAGATACTGAAGCTTTCTTT.

This clonotype has at least ten counts. The rearrangement uses TRBV13 and TRBJ2-7; D possibly corresponds to TRBD2 (6 bases). The CDR3 spans 15 residues. V was clipped by 5 bases and J by 0 bases, with 14 bases between them. In germline, CDR1 is PRHDT, CDR2 FYEKMQ (reference sequence). As DNA, the CDR3 is TGTGCCAGCAGCGAACGGGGGTCGGCCTCCTACGAGCAGTACTTC. This codes for CASSERGSASYEQYF.

This sequence joins TRBV7-3 and TRBJ1-2; 12 bases agree with TRBD1. Germline assignment: CDR1 SGHTA and CDR2 FQGTGA. The CDR3 spans 17 residues. The V and J ends lost 9 bases and 7 bases, in that order; junction bases with no gene match: 18. CDR3 bases: TGTGCCAGTAGCACACCGGGACAGGGGGCATCCGGTGGTGGCTACACCTTC. This codes for CASSTPGQGASGGGYTF.

A remark on this clonotype: This may come from a read error, since a much larger clone is one base off. The chain employs TRBV5-1 and TRBJ1-1; no reliable D call. This CDR3 spans 16 amino acids. CDR1 SGHRS and CDR2 YFSETQ come from the germline V gene. V was shortened by 0 bases and J by 0 bases, with 12 bases between the two germline ends. The CDR3 bases are TGCGCCAGCAGCTTGGTCGGGTCAACCATGAACACTGAAGCTTTCTTT. This encodes CASSLVGSTMNTEAFF.

This clonotype occurred a few times. The V gene is TRBV7-8, the J gene TRBJ1-2; the D is unclear. Germline CDR1 is SGHVS and CDR2 is FQNEAQ. The CDR3 spans 15 residues. The V and J ends lost 7 bases and 5 bases respectively, with 20 bases between them. The CDR3 loop reads CASTGRRQTIYGYTF. The CDR3 nucleotides are TGTGCCAGCACCGGACGACGGCAAACTATTTATGGCTACACCTTC.

This clonotype was counted a few times. The V and J genes are TRBV5-6 and TRBJ1-2; TRBD1 aligns across 9 bases. CDR1 and CDR2 (germline): SGHDT, YYEEEE. This CDR3 is built from 17 residues. The junction had 10 bases not matched to a gene; V was cut back by 4 bases and J by 0 bases. In DNA, the CDR3 is TGTGCCAGCAGCCGAGAGGGGGGACAGGGTACTAACTATGGCTACACCTTC. Amino acid sequence: CASSREGGQGTNYGYTF.

This clonotype was observed many times. The chain is built from TRBV20-1 and TRBJ1-5; a weak D match, TRBD1 (5 bases). This CDR3 region has 17 residues. The germline gives CDR1 DFQATT, CDR2 SNEGSKA (reference sequence). V was shortened by 1 base and J by 0 bases, with 16 bases between the two germline ends. The CDR3 DNA reads TGCAGTGCTAGAGGACTGGGACGTGGTTATAGCAATCAGCCCCAGCATTTT. This translates into CSARGLGRGYSNQPQHF.

There are many counts of this clonotype. This chain links TRBV7-9 with TRBJ2-3, with D uncertain. The CDR3 covers 12 residues. The V gene's germline CDR1 is SEHNR and CDR2 FQNEAQ (reference sequence). The V end was cut by 1 base, the J end by 4 bases, with 3 bases between. The CDR3 DNA sequence: TGTGCCAGCAGCTTAGGGGCAGATACGCAGTATTTT. Protein sequence: CASSLGADTQYF.

There are a few counts of this clonotype. The CDR3 sequence is CAFRQGQNYGYTF. The CDR3 nucleotides read TGTGCCTTTCGACAGGGCCAAAACTATGGCTACACCTTC. The chain recombines TRBV7-2 with TRBJ1-2; 7 bases map to TRBD1. The CDR3 is made up of 13 amino acids. The junction had 8 bases not matched to a gene; V was cut back by 11 bases and J by 2 bases. In germline, CDR1 is SGHTA, CDR2 FQGNSA.

In the case of this clonotype: This may arise from a read error, as a much more abundant clone is one base away. The chain uses TRBV19 and TRBJ1-1, with D hard to call. Germline V lookup: CDR1 LNHDA, CDR2 SQIVND (reference sequence). This CDR3 has 14 residues. Trimming took 4 bases from V and 8 from J, leaving 17 bases between them. CDR3 loop: CASSNETDSGEAFF. CDR3 nucleotides: TGTGCCAGTAGTAATGAGACGGATTCGGGGGAAGCTTTCTTT.

V gene TRBV25-1 combines with J gene TRBJ2-2, with 8 bases aligning to TRBD1. The CDR3 contains 17 residues. From germline, CDR1 is MGHDK and CDR2 SYGVNS. With 5 bases clipped from V and 7 bases from J, the junction kept 15 bases outside the gene matches. The CDR3, as DNA: TGTGCCAGCAGTTTATTTTCAGGAGCAGGGGGCATCGGGGAGCTGTTTTTT. This encodes CASSLFSGAGGIGELFF.

The DNA for the CDR3 is TGTGCCACCAGTGTGAGGCGACTAGCGGGACAAGAGACCCAGTACTTC. This translates into CATSVRRLAGQETQYF. V gene TRBV24-1 combines with J gene TRBJ2-5; 11 bases are a match to TRBD2. Germline V gene sequence: CDR1 KGHDR, CDR2 SFDVKD. The J segment lost 2 bases and the V segment lost 5 bases, leaving 6 bases of the junction unmatched. This CDR3 contains 16 residues.

This clonotype was detected many times. V gene TRBV7-9 combines with J gene TRBJ1-6, with 12 positions matching TRBD1. Germline V gene data show CDR1 as SEHNR and CDR2 as FQNEAQ (reference sequence). CDR3 size: 15 residues. V shed 5 bases and J 9 bases; nucleotides not matched to a gene: 5. CDR3 coding DNA: TGTGCCAGCAGCCCGGGACAGGGGGCCGGTTCACCCCTCCACTTT. This gives the protein CASSPGQGAGSPLHF.

This clonotype was recorded many times. The V call is TRBV6-1, the J call TRBJ1-1; TRBD1 is a possible D gene (6 bases). The CDR3 is 12 amino acids. Between the trimmed V and J ends, which lost 10 bases and 6 bases, there was a span of 15 bases. Per germline, CDR1 MNHNS and CDR2 SASEGT. The CDR3 spells CATGVERAEAFF. The DNA for the CDR3 is TGTGCCACAGGGGTGGAGCGCGCTGAAGCTTTCTTT.

This clonotype was seen only a few times. A single base separates this from a much larger clone, so it may be a read error. The rearrangement links TRBV7-8 to TRBJ2-2; 11 bases are shared with TRBD2. CDR1 and CDR2 from the germline V gene are SGHVS and FQNEAQ. The CDR3 loop spans 16 amino acids. V was clipped by 0 bases and J by 4 bases; unmatched bases: 1. CDR3 amino acids: CASSLATSGITGELFF. Written as DNA, the CDR3 is TGTGCCAGCAGCTTAGCGACTAGCGGGATCACCGGGGAGCTGTTTTTT.

This clonotype was counted at least ten times. V and J are TRBV29-1 and TRBJ1-2; tentative D call: TRBD1 (6 bases). Germline assignment: CDR1 SQVTM and CDR2 ANQGSEA. Trimming took off 7 bases at V and 7 bases at J, with 16 bases between the two ends. The CDR3 contains 12 residues. CDR3 protein: CSAAGAVSGYTF. The CDR3 bases are TGCAGCGCCGCGGGGGCTGTGTCTGGCTACACCTTC.